The rows below give T cell receptor beta chains drawn from one sample of a study of T cells in Graves' hyperthyroidism and ophthalmopathy. TCRdb used MiXCR to reprocess the multiplex PCR reads, holding one entry per CDR3 protein. The sample carries 500,000 to 800,000 distinct CDR3 sequences, roughly 15% recorded once. Sequenced input: blood. Receptors were obtained from a woman aged 45 to 65 with Graves' ophthalmopathy. The CDR3 runs from the conserved cysteine through the conserved F or W. D genes are given only for firm matches. Where a row states a size, it is once, few, many or the class of an expanded clone; other rows omit it.

.	TRBV20-1	TRBJ2-7	many	CSARDWTEQYF	TGCAGTGCTAGAGACTGGACCGAGCAGTACTTC
.	TRBV15	TRBJ1-5	.	CATSRPYGGNQPQHF	TGTGCCACCAGCAGACCGTACGGGGGCAATCAGCCCCAGCATTTT
TRBD1	TRBV27	TRBJ1-1	many	CASSPTLRQGSAFF	TGTGCCAGCAGTCCGACCCTCCGACAGGGCTCTGCTTTCTTT
.	TRBV5-1	TRBJ2-1	many	CASSLDSSGNEQFF	TGCGCCAGCAGCTTGGATAGCAGCGGGAATGAGCAGTTCTTC
.	TRBV9	TRBJ2-7	many	CASSTSGQPEPHYEQYF	TGTGCCAGCAGCACATCAGGACAGCCCGAGCCCCACTACGAGCAGTACTTC
TRBD1	TRBV20-1	TRBJ1-4	.	CSARPADRDYEKLFF	TGCAGTGCTAGGCCGGCTGACAGGGACTATGAAAAACTGTTTTTT
.	TRBV5-1	TRBJ2-7	.	CASSFSSASYEQYF	TGCGCCAGCAGCTTCTCGTCAGCCTCCTACGAGCAGTACTTC
.	TRBV7-6	TRBJ2-7	many	CASSLGLALAEQYF	TGTGCCAGCAGCTTAGGGCTAGCGTTGGCCGAGCAGTACTTC
TRBD1	TRBV5-1	TRBJ2-5	.	CASSFRDRGRETQYF	TGCGCCAGCAGCTTCCGGGACAGGGGAAGAGAGACCCAGTACTTC
.	TRBV14	TRBJ2-2	few	CASSRSVGVGELFF	TGTGCCAGCAGTCGTTCTGTTGGGGTCGGGGAGCTGTTTTTT
.	TRBV3-1	TRBJ2-3	many	CASSQEFGRDTQYF	TGTGCCAGCAGCCAAGAGTTCGGGAGAGATACGCAGTATTTT
.	TRBV9	TRBJ2-1	.	CASSVDAERNEQFF	TGTGCCAGCAGCGTCGACGCGGAGCGCAATGAGCAGTTCTTC
TRBD1	TRBV30	TRBJ1-2	many	CAWRPGGRYTF	TGTGCCTGGAGGCCAGGGGGCCGCTACACCTTC
.	TRBV28	TRBJ1-6	many	CASSNDGRTSPLHF	TGTGCCAGCAGCAACGACGGAAGAACTTCACCCCTCCACTTT
TRBD2	TRBV20-1	TRBJ2-3	few	CSARSSPTLAGADTQYF	TGCAGTGCTAGAAGCTCCCCCACACTAGCGGGAGCAGATACGCAGTATTTT
.	TRBV6-2/TRBV6-3	TRBJ2-5	few	CASTGRYQETQYF	TGTGCCAGCACAGGCCGGTACCAAGAGACCCAGTACTTC
TRBD1	TRBV4-3	TRBJ2-1	.	CASSQDTGDEQFF	TGCGCCAGCAGCCAAGATACAGGGGATGAGCAGTTCTTC
.	TRBV7-9	TRBJ1-1	many	CASSLAAPRTEAFF	TGTGCCAGCAGCTTAGCGGCCCCCCGGACTGAAGCTTTCTTT
.	TRBV11-3	TRBJ1-1	few	CASTVGRANTEAFF	TGTGCCAGCACCGTCGGACGTGCTAACACTGAAGCTTTCTTT
TRBD2	TRBV29-1	TRBJ2-7	many	CSVAAAGTSGSYEQYF	TGCAGCGTTGCTGCGGCCGGGACTAGCGGATCCTACGAGCAGTACTTC
.	TRBV7-9	TRBJ1-1	many	CASSLDSNTEAFF	TGTGCCAGCAGCTTAGACAGCAACACTGAAGCTTTCTTT
TRBD2	TRBV3-1	TRBJ2-3	many	CASSQPAGLAGGPTDTQYF	TGTGCCAGCAGCCAACCTGCGGGACTAGCGGGAGGGCCAACAGATACGCAGTATTTT
.	TRBV7-2	TRBJ2-1	many	CASSLGRTILNNEQFF	TGTGCCAGCAGCTTAGGTCGGACGATCTTAAACAATGAGCAGTTCTTC
TRBD1	TRBV9	TRBJ2-2	.	CASSTRQGLGSDTGELFF	TGTGCCAGCAGCACCAGACAGGGGCTTGGGAGTGACACCGGGGAGCTGTTTTTT
.	TRBV6-7	TRBJ2-7	.	CASSYGQNEQYF	TGTGCCAGCAGTTACGGGCAGAACGAGCAGTACTTC
.	TRBV11-2	TRBJ2-5	many	CASSTRRVETQYF	TGTGCCAGCAGCACCCGCAGGGTGGAGACCCAGTACTTC
TRBD2	TRBV7-3	TRBJ2-1	many	CASSLTFSLAGYNEQFF	TGTGCCAGCAGCTTAACGTTTTCACTAGCGGGATACAATGAGCAGTTCTTC
.	TRBV28	TRBJ1-5	many	CASSQNQPQHF	TGTGCCAGCAGTCAAAATCAGCCCCAGCATTTT
.	TRBV11-3	TRBJ1-3	.	CASSPGVLSGNTIYF	TGTGCCAGCAGCCCAGGGGTCCTCTCTGGAAACACCATATATTTT
TRBD1	TRBV12-3/TRBV12-4	TRBJ1-5	many	CASRQGQSLGNQPQHF	TGTGCCAGCAGACAGGGACAGTCACTCGGCAATCAGCCCCAGCATTTT
.	TRBV7-3	TRBJ2-5	few	CASSLTGSPVETQYF	TGTGCCAGCAGCTTAACCGGCTCCCCGGTGGAGACCCAGTACTTC
TRBD2	TRBV12-5	TRBJ2-1	many	CASGPDEGAGYINEQFF	TGTGCTAGTGGTCCCGATGAGGGAGCGGGATACATCAATGAGCAGTTCTTC
TRBD2	TRBV13	TRBJ2-1	few	CASTLKREGSEQFF	TGTGCCAGCACCCTAAAGCGGGAGGGTAGTGAGCAGTTCTTC
.	TRBV10-2	TRBJ1-1	.	CASSESGNTEAFF	TGCGCCAGCAGTGAGTCGGGGAACACTGAAGCTTTCTTT
.	TRBV29-1	TRBJ1-2	few	CSVSQGGYGYTF	TGCAGCGTTTCCCAGGGAGGCTATGGCTACACCTTC
.	TRBV18	TRBJ1-5	many	CASSPLQGDQPQHF	TGTGCCAGCTCACCGTTACAGGGTGATCAGCCCCAGCATTTT
TRBD2	TRBV9	TRBJ2-5	many	CASSAGGTSGFQETQYF	TGTGCCAGCAGCGCCGGGGGGACTAGCGGATTCCAAGAGACCCAGTACTTC
TRBD1	TRBV30	TRBJ2-7	many	CAWSPGQGVHEQYF	TGTGCCTGGAGTCCGGGACAGGGAGTCCACGAGCAGTACTTC
TRBD2	TRBV12-3/TRBV12-4	TRBJ2-3	many	CASSLKRGADTQYF	TGTGCCAGCAGTTTAAAGCGGGGGGCAGATACGCAGTATTTT
TRBD1	TRBV28	TRBJ2-2	many	CASSFSPRDPRGTGELFF	TGTGCCAGCAGTTTCTCCCCAAGGGACCCCAGGGGGACCGGGGAGCTGTTTTTT
.	TRBV6-1	TRBJ2-7	many	CASSIDSGGTSYEQYF	TGTGCCAGCAGCATAGACAGTGGAGGTACTTCCTACGAGCAGTACTTC
.	TRBV4-1	TRBJ2-6	once	CASSQVTRAFGSGANVLTF	TGCGCCAGCAGCCAAGTAACCAGGGCTTTTGGCTCTGGGGCCAACGTCCTGACTTTC
.	TRBV6-1	TRBJ1-5	.	CASSLSGPPRGNQPQHF	TGTGCCAGCAGTTTATCGGGACCGCCCCGGGGCAATCAGCCCCAGCATTTT
TRBD1	TRBV28	TRBJ2-3	.	CASSHADRVTDTQYF	TGTGCCAGCAGTCACGCGGACAGGGTCACAGATACGCAGTATTTT
TRBD1	TRBV24-1	TRBJ2-5	many	CATRDRGGQETQYF	TGTGCCACCAGAGACAGGGGGGGGCAAGAGACCCAGTACTTC
TRBD1	TRBV19	TRBJ2-5	many	CASSSTGGAGTQYF	TGTGCCAGTAGTTCCACAGGGGGCGCTGGGACCCAGTACTTC
TRBD2	TRBV6-1	TRBJ2-2	.	CASRRTSKTGELFF	TGTGCCAGCAGAAGGACTAGTAAAACCGGGGAGCTGTTTTTT
.	TRBV14	TRBJ2-7	many	CASSQGHGGFYEQYF	TGTGCCAGCAGCCAAGGACACGGCGGCTTCTACGAGCAGTACTTC
TRBD1	TRBV28	TRBJ2-3	many	CASSFTGDRDSTDTQYF	TGTGCCAGCAGTTTTACAGGGGACCGTGATAGCACAGATACGCAGTATTTT